A single sample gave rise to the 31 T cell receptor beta chains below, sequenced in a study of blood T cell repertoires in COVID-19. The repertoire was sequenced with immunoSEQ multiplex PCR; TCRdb's copy has only in-frame clones and lacks some. This sample has approximately 50,000 clones; approximately 88% occur once, and the top ten carry approximately 3.5%. The source material was peripheral blood. These receptors were obtained from a human donor in a cohort sampled during active COVID-19.

This clone occurred once. The chain combines TRBV19 with TRBJ2-1, with 11 bases that match TRBD2. V shed 2 bases and J 3 bases; nucleotides not matched to a gene: 6. This CDR3 region has 17 residues. The germline CDR1 and CDR2 sequences are LNHDA and SQIVND (reference sequence). CDR3 in amino acids: CASSINLAGGLYNEQFF. The DNA for the CDR3 is TGTGCCAGTAGTATAAATCTAGCGGGAGGCCTCTACAATGAGCAGTTCTTC.

The gene calls are TRBV14 and TRBJ2-4; 7 bases agree with TRBD2. Germline V gene sequence: CDR1 SGHDN, CDR2 FVKESK. This CDR3 spans 14 amino acids. V gave up 1 base and J gave up 12 bases; unmatched junction bases: 9. The CDR3 spells CASSQGTRTATQYF. The DNA for the CDR3 is TGTGCCAGCAGCCAAGGGACTAGAACCGCCACTCAGTACTTC.

The chain combines TRBV7-8 with TRBJ1-1; 9 bases are a match to TRBD1. After removal of 3 bases from V and 14 bases from J, the junction contained 10 bases not matched to a gene. The CDR3 has 13 amino acids. Germline CDR1 SGHVS, CDR2 FQNEAQ. CDR3 sequence: CASSLGRDRALFF. The CDR3 DNA reads as TGTGCCAGCAGCTTGGGCCGGGACAGGGCCCTATTCTTT.

The gene calls are TRBV6-6 and TRBJ2-1; D is possibly TRBD1 (6 bases). The V end was cut by 6 bases, the J end by 5 bases, with 17 bases between. The CDR3 contains 15 residues. Germline V lookup: CDR1 MNHNY, CDR2 SVGAGI (reference sequence). The CDR3 DNA reads TGTGCCAGCAGACAGGGACCGTTGGGGGACAATGAGCAGTTCTTC. Translating it yields CASRQGPLGDNEQFF.

This chain links TRBV5-1 with TRBJ2-5; D might be TRBD2 (6 bases). The germline gives CDR1 SGHRS, CDR2 YFSETQ. The V end lost 7 bases, the J end lost 4 bases, and 20 bases lay between the germline ends. The CDR3 covers 15 residues. DNA of the CDR3: TGCGCCAGCTACGTCTACGGGACTGGTGGAGAGACCCAGTACTTC. Protein: CASYVYGTGGETQYF.

The chain joins TRBV9 to TRBJ1-2; weak D call: TRBD1 (5 bases). CDR3 size: 15 residues. Germline lookup yields CDR1 SGDLS and CDR2 YYNGEE. The V end lost 1 base, the J end lost 3 bases, and 13 bases lay between the germline ends. CDR3 loop: CASSVSDRGDYGYTF. For the CDR3, the DNA is TGTGCCAGCAGCGTATCAGATAGGGGTGACTATGGCTACACCTTC.

The J gene is TRBJ2-7, the V gene TRBV19, with 10 bases aligning to TRBD2. Germline V gene sequence: CDR1 LNHDA, CDR2 SQIVND (reference sequence). The CDR3 has 15 amino acids. With V trimmed by 4 bases and J by 2 bases, 5 bases remained unmatched. CDR3 nucleotide sequence: TGTGCCAGTAGTACAGGACTAGCGGCCCCCTACGAGCAGTACTTC. This encodes CASSTGLAAPYEQYF. The entire variable domain, with the rest obtained from reference TRBV19 and TRBJ2-7, is as follows: DGGITQSPKYLFRKEGQNVTLSCEQNLNHDAMYWYRQDPGQGLRLIYYSQIVNDFQKGDIAEGYSVSREKKESFPLTVTSAQKNPTAFYLCASSTGLAAPYEQYFGPGTRLTVT.

Worth noting for this clone: The missing conserved phenylalanine or tryptophan at the end of this CDR3 makes a read error likely. The limits of the CDR3 on the DNA are not certain, so only TCRdb's listed CDR3 is given. The CDR3 reads CASSKASGGATVI. The chain links TRBV6-1 to TRBJ2-7; the table names TRBD2, a call not compared with the DNA. Germline values: CDR1 MNHNS, CDR2 SASEGT. The CDR3 region is 13 residues in length, termini included.

The chain couples TRBV19 to TRBJ1-1; no definite D call. Germline-derived CDR1 and CDR2 are LNHDA and SQIVND (reference sequence). V dropped 2 bases and J dropped 1 base, with 8 bases sitting between them. The CDR3 length is 14 residues. The DNA for the CDR3 is TGTGCCAGTAGTATAAGTGGAGCGAACACTGAAGCTTTCTTT. Translating gives CASSISGANTEAFF.

The chain links TRBV19 to TRBJ1-1; 9 bases match TRBD1. This CDR3 comprises 17 residues. CDR1 is LNHDA, CDR2 SQIVND, per germline (reference sequence). J was trimmed by 5 bases and V by 4 bases; bases with no gene match: 14. The CDR3 protein is CASSKWGQGRKKTEAFF. The CDR3 coding sequence is TGTGCCAGTAGTAAATGGGGACAGGGACGAAAAAAAACTGAAGCTTTCTTT.

The J gene is TRBJ1-5, the V gene TRBV29-1, with 7 positions matching TRBD1. The germline V gene encodes CDR1 SQVTM and CDR2 ANQGSEA. The CDR3 covers 13 residues. V was pared by 4 bases and J by 6 bases, with 6 bases of the junction left unmatched. The CDR3 sequence is CSVATGPGQPQHF. The CDR3 DNA reads TGCAGCGTTGCGACAGGGCCGGGTCAGCCCCAGCATTTT. The whole variable domain, remainder taken from reference TRBV29-1 and TRBJ1-5, is SAVISQKPSRDICQRGTSLTIQCQVDSQVTMMFWYRQQPGQSLTLIATANQGSEATYESGFVIDKFPISRPNLTFSTLTVSNMSPEDSSIYLCSVATGPGQPQHFGDGTRLSIL.

V gene TRBV3-1 (or the pseudogene TRBV3-2) combines with J gene TRBJ2-1; a possible D gene is TRBD1 (5 bases). This CDR3 has 12 amino acids. V was shortened by 4 bases and J by 12 bases, with 13 bases between the two germline ends. Germline-derived CDR1 and CDR2 are LGHDT and YNNKEL (reference sequence). The CDR3: CASSLPGRGQFF. As DNA, the CDR3 is TGTGCCAGCAGCCTCCCTGGAAGGGGGCAGTTCTTC.

This clone came up once. The chain recombines TRBV5-6 with TRBJ2-3, with 7 nucleotides matching TRBD2. There are 13 residues in the CDR3. The V and J ends lost 0 bases and 5 bases, in that order; junction bases with no gene match: 0. Germline CDR1 is SGHDT and CDR2 is YYEEEE. The CDR3: CASSLGGRDTQYF. The CDR3 nucleotides are TGTGCCAGCAGCTTGGGCGGGAGAGATACGCAGTATTTT.

The chain has TRBV5-4 and TRBJ1-1; no clear D. Deletions cut 4 bases from V and 3 bases from J, with 16 bases between. This CDR3 contains 15 residues. CDR1 SGHNT and CDR2 YYREEE come from the germline V gene (reference sequence). Here the CDR3 DNA reads TGTGCCAGCAGCCTTCCCGGTTCGCTCGACACTGAAGCTTTCTTT. The encoded protein is CASSLPGSLDTEAFF.

This clone has a handful of counts. The J gene is TRBJ1-2, the V gene TRBV9, with 8 bases aligning to TRBD1. V dropped 0 bases and J dropped 8; count of bases not matched to a gene: 9. Germline V gene sequence: CDR1 SGDLS, CDR2 YYNGEE. This CDR3 region has 15 residues. The CDR3 here is CASSVVVTGADGYTF. Here the CDR3 DNA reads TGTGCCAGCAGCGTAGTCGTGACAGGGGCTGACGGCTACACCTTC.

The chain links TRBV4-2 to TRBJ1-5; 9 bases align to TRBD1. This CDR3 is 18 amino acids long. V lost 8 bases to trimming and J lost 1 base; unmatched junction nucleotides: 15. From germline, CDR1 is LGHNA and CDR2 YNFKEQ. CDR3 sequence reads: CASATGTGSTRSNQPQHF. As DNA, the CDR3 is TGTGCCAGCGCTACCGGGACAGGGTCAACAAGGAGCAATCAGCCCCAGCATTTT.

The rearrangement uses TRBV6-6 and TRBJ2-7, with 11 positions matching TRBD2. Germline CDR1 MNHNY, CDR2 SVGAGI (reference sequence). CDR3 length equals 14 residues. V lost 7 bases, J lost 3 bases, and 5 bases stayed unmatched. This CDR3 reads CASTPSGRIYEQYF. In DNA form, the CDR3 reads TGTGCCAGCACCCCTAGCGGGAGGATCTACGAGCAGTACTTC.

The CDR3 loop is CASSLAGGRETQYF. The CDR3 bases are TGTGCCAGCAGCTTAGCGGGAGGTCGAGAGACCCAGTACTTC. The rearrangement links TRBV7-9 to TRBJ2-5; a weak D match, TRBD2 (6 bases). V lost 0 bases and J 4 bases, leaving 9 bases between the germline ends. Germline lookup yields CDR1 SEHNR and CDR2 FQNEAQ (reference sequence). CDR3 length equals 14 residues.

The chain has TRBV6-2 or TRBV6-3 and TRBJ2-7; 8 nucleotides agree with TRBD2. The CDR3 runs 16 residues. With V trimmed by 5 bases and J by 1 base, 10 bases remained unmatched. Germline V gene lookup returns CDR1 MNHEY and CDR2 SVGEGT. The CDR3 sequence is CASSRPPAGASYEQYF. The CDR3 DNA reads as TGTGCCAGCAGTAGGCCCCCAGCGGGGGCTTCCTACGAGCAGTACTTC.

This clone was seen a single time. The V call is TRBV5-1, the J call TRBJ2-5, with a weak D call TRBD2 (5 bases). This CDR3 has 14 amino acids. Trimming shortened V by 4 bases and J by 4 bases, and 14 bases separated the two germline ends. Per the germline V gene, CDR1 is SGHRS and CDR2 is YFSETQ. DNA of the CDR3: TGCGCCAGCAGCCAGGACGGGGTAGGAGAGACCCAGTACTTC. Translating it yields CASSQDGVGETQYF.

V usage is TRBV11-3 and J usage is TRBJ1-6; 8 bases map to TRBD1. After removal of 4 bases from V and 0 bases from J, the junction contained 11 bases not matched to a gene. CDR3 length equals 19 residues. The germline CDR1 and CDR2 sequences are SGHNT and YENEEA. CDR3 sequence reads: CASSYGTGLSSSYNSPLHF. For the CDR3, the DNA is TGTGCCAGCAGCTACGGGACAGGTTTATCCAGCTCCTATAATTCACCCCTCCACTTT.

This chain joins TRBV16 and TRBJ2-7; 8 nucleotides match TRBD2. The germline V gene encodes CDR1 KGHSY and CDR2 FQNENV. The J segment lost 4 bases and the V segment lost 4 bases, leaving 9 bases of the junction unmatched. The CDR3 sequence is 15 residues long. CDR3 nucleotide sequence: TGTGCCAGCAGCCCGCCGGGAGGGTTTAGGTACGAGCAGTACTTC. The encoded protein is CASSPPGGFRYEQYF. Variable domain in full (rest from reference TRBV16 and TRBJ2-7): GEEVAQTPKHLVRGEGQKAKLYCAPIKGHSYVFWYQQVLKNEFKFLISFQNENVFDETGMPKERFSAKCLPNSPCSLEIQATKLEDSAVYFCASSPPGGFRYEQYFGPGTRLTVT.

The gene calls are TRBV2 and TRBJ2-1, with 9 bases fitting TRBD2. The CDR3 is 15 amino acids. The germline CDR1 and CDR2 sequences are SNHLY and FYNNEI. V lost 7 bases and J lost 5; bases outside the gene matches: 9. This CDR3 reads CASTQRGAGHNEQFF. CDR3 DNA sequence: TGTGCCAGCACCCAGCGGGGGGCCGGTCACAATGAGCAGTTCTTC. Using reference TRBV2 and TRBJ2-1 for the parts outside the CDR3, the full variable domain is EPEVTQTPSHQVTQMGQEVILRCVPISNHLYFYWYRQILGQKVEFLVSFYNNEISEKSEIFDDQFSVERPDGSNFTLKIRSTKLEDSAMYFCASTQRGAGHNEQFFGPGTRLTVL.

The chain carries TRBV19 and TRBJ2-7; 9 bases agree with TRBD2. The CDR3 contains 14 residues. The V gene's germline CDR1 is LNHDA and CDR2 SQIVND (reference sequence). After removal of 5 bases from V and 4 bases from J, the junction contained 6 bases not matched to a gene. CDR3 sequence reads: CASSSRAGGYEQYF. The CDR3 DNA reads as TGTGCCAGTAGTTCCCGAGCGGGAGGTTACGAGCAGTACTTC.

V usage is TRBV19 and J usage is TRBJ2-7, with 7 nucleotides matching TRBD1. Trimming took 2 bases from V and 2 from J; bases not matched to a gene: 6. CDR3 size: 15 residues. Germline V gene data show CDR1 as LNHDA and CDR2 as SQIVND (reference sequence). The CDR3 loop reads CASSISRDSPYEQYF. For the CDR3, the DNA is TGTGCCAGTAGTATATCCCGGGACAGCCCCTACGAGCAGTACTTC.

V gene TRBV4-1 combines with J gene TRBJ2-6; 7 bases match TRBD1. The CDR3 is made up of 22 amino acids. The V segment lost 0 bases and the J segment 0 bases; nucleotides outside the gene matches: 17. Germline CDR1 reads MGHRA; CDR2 reads YSYEKL. CDR3 coding DNA: TGCGCCAGCAGCCAAGATCCCCGGACAGGAGACCTTATTAGCTCTGGGGCCAACGTCCTGACTTTC. Translating it yields CASSQDPRTGDLISSGANVLTF.

The chain carries TRBV2 and TRBJ2-1; 7 positions agree with TRBD1. The germline V gene has CDR1 SNHLY and CDR2 FYNNEI. This CDR3 comprises 13 residues. V lost 10 bases, J lost 4 bases, and 7 bases stayed unmatched. The chain's CDR3 is CATTRDSYNEQFF. In nucleotides, the CDR3 is TGTGCCACCACCCGGGACAGTTACAATGAGCAGTTCTTC.

This chain uses TRBV30 with TRBJ1-6; TRBD1 matches 8 bases. The germline V gene has CDR1 GTSNPN and CDR2 SVGIG (reference sequence). This CDR3 contains 13 residues. V trimming: 5 bases; J trimming: 10 bases; junction bases outside the gene matches: 7. The DNA of the CDR3 is TGTGCCTGGGCCCGACAGGGGAACTCACCCCTCCACTTT. Its protein is CAWARQGNSPLHF.

V usage is TRBV6-4 and J usage is TRBJ2-7; D uncertain. The CDR3 sequence is 16 residues long. Germline loops: CDR1 MRHNA, CDR2 SNTAGT. Trimming pared 7 bases from V and 7 bases from J, leaving 26 bases between. The CDR3 protein is CASTTAGDPDSWEQYF. The CDR3 bases are TGTGCCAGCACTACTGCTGGAGACCCTGATTCCTGGGAGCAGTACTTC.

The gene calls are TRBV24-1 and TRBJ2-1; D gene uncertain. The CDR3 extends over 13 amino acids. The germline V gene has CDR1 KGHDR and CDR2 SFDVKD. The V gene lost 3 bases and the J gene lost 3 bases, with 5 bases spanning the gap. CDR3 DNA sequence: TGTGCCACCAGTGATACAGTCTACAATGAGCAGTTCTTC. This translates into CATSDTVYNEQFF.

In this sample, this clone turned up once. This rearrangement joins TRBV20-1 to TRBJ2-5, with 11 bases aligning to TRBD2. The CDR3 totals 15 residues. Germline CDR1 reads DFQATT; CDR2 reads SNEGSKA (reference sequence). V dropped 3 bases and J dropped 4; count of bases not matched to a gene: 7. The CDR3 protein is CSASIIAGGLETQYF. Written as DNA, the CDR3 is TGCAGTGCTAGTATTATAGCGGGAGGGTTAGAGACCCAGTACTTC.